The following is a T cell receptor beta chain sequence with its context. Authors' processing steps: It was from reference gene primer amplification that nucleated cell counts were estimated. This table comes from immunoSEQ multiplex PCR, and its TCRdb copy is limited to in-frame clones, with some not included. That table is the source of V, J and clone size, and D and trimming were worked out from the DNA. The sample contains about 490,000 clones, 75% to 90% of which appear only once. V was clipped by 1 base and J by 4 bases, with 13 bases between them. Germline V gene sequence: CDR1 SGHTA, CDR2 FQGNSA. The CDR3 has 15 residues. This sample is drawn from a study of blood T cell repertoires in COVID-19. Study as a whole: Researchers got acute and convalescent COVID-19 samples from the United States, Italy and Spain.

The sequence derives from a human donor in a cohort sampled during active COVID-19. The source material was peripheral blood. This chain joins TRBV7-2 and TRBJ1-2; the D gene is possibly TRBD1 (6 bases). The CDR3 nucleotides are TGTGCCAGCAGCTTAGGGGCAGGGGCCGTCTATGGCTACACCTTC. Translating it yields CASSLGAGAVYGYTF.